This TCR beta chain was found in a study of T cell responses to AZD1222 COVID-19 vaccine. The study's findings and limits: Unmutated regions of variants are reportedly targeted by nearly half of spike-specific TCRs. Breadth and depth of Spike-specific TCRs rose after two AZD1222 doses.

V gave up 5 bases and J gave up 0 bases; unmatched junction bases: 11. This CDR3 is built from 19 residues. Germline V gene data show CDR1 as SEHNR and CDR2 as FQNEAQ (reference sequence). Profiled with immunoSEQ multiplex PCR; TCRdb holds only in-frame clones, not every one. The sample has about 130,000 clones; about 88% are singletons. Concerning this clone: The target antigen is unknown.

The V call is TRBV7-9, the J call TRBJ2-6; 9 bases align to TRBD2. Specimen: peripheral blood, collected on day 0 of AZD1222 vaccination. The sequence was collected from an adult in good health. CDR3 nucleotides: TGTGCCAGCAGCCCAGCCCCCCGTAGCGGGGGCTCTGGGGCCAACGTCCTGACTTTC. It encodes CASSPAPRSGGSGANVLTF. Based on the CDR3 plus reference TRBV7-9 and TRBJ2-6, the full variable domain is DTGVSQNPRHKITKRGQNVTFRCDPISEHNRLYWYRQTLGQGPEFLTYFQNEAQLEKSRLLSDRFSAERPKGSFSTLEIQRTEQGDSAMYLCASSPAPRSGGSGANVLTFGAGSRLTVL.